This TCR beta chain derives from a study of cytomegalovirus exposure and HLA in healthy donors. About the study: Earlier work reported approximately 110 million unique TCR beta sequences from about 179 million T cells. In an early release, HLA-typed donors contributed tens of millions of unique TCR sequences. General study results and limits: Reported findings show TCR beta sequences accurately forecast HLA-A and HLA-B alleles in most subjects. The authors assumed roughly uniform sequencing depth across donors for presence/absence analyses.

This clone was counted between two and nine times. Its target is not known. PCR primers comprised 60 Vbeta and 13 Jbeta primers. Sequencing used immunoSEQ multiplex PCR; TCRdb keeps in-frame clones, though not all of them. The table records fewer than 150,000 clones, roughly three quarters of them present only once. The TCR originated in a woman aged 50 to 60 in good health and CMV-seronegative. The sequenced sample consisted of PBMCs.

CDR3 amino acids: CASSAGASYNEQFF. The CDR3 DNA reads as TGTGCCAGCAGTGCAGGGGCCTCCTACAATGAGCAGTTCTTC. V is TRBV25-1 and J is TRBJ2-1, with D tentatively TRBD1 (6 bases). The CDR3 runs to 14 residues. CDR1 and CDR2 from the germline V gene are MGHDK and SYGVNS. Trimming left V 4 bases short and J 0 bases short, with 7 bases between.